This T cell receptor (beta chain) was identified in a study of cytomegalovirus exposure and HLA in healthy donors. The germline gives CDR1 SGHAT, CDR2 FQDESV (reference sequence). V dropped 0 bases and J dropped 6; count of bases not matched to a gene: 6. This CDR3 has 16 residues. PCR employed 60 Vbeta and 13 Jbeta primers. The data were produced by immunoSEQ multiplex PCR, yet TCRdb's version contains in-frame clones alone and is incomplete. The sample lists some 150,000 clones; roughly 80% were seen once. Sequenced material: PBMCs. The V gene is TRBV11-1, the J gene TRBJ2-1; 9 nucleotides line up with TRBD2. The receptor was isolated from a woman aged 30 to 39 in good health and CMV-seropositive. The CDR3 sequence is CASSLAGTSRSNEQFF. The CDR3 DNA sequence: TGTGCCAGCAGCTTAGCCGGGACTAGCAGATCCAATGAGCAGTTCTTC.